Following are 25 T cell receptor beta chains from one sample sequenced in a study of post-analysis software for immune sequencing data (dated by TCRdb to 2015 to 2017). What the work shows at the level of the full study, not this receptor alone: Roughly 5 TRBV segments, including TRBV5-6, TRBV5-1 and TRBV20-1, were significantly more frequent in patients than controls.

No antigen is known for these receptors. Receptors were amplified or captured by PCR. For sequencing, an Illumina HiSeq 2500 was employed. Unique molecular identifiers were incorporated into TCR beta cDNA libraries to reduce PCR and sequencing biases. TCRdb handled the public reads itself, with Q25 trimming in fastp and clone calling in MiXCR, and kept productive beta chains. Rows are combined by CDR3 protein, so each entry shows the most common genes and DNA. This sample holds hundreds of thousands of distinct CDR3 sequences; approximately 60% were observed only once. The top ten clonotypes cover 11% of the sample. Source material: blood. All receptors come from a girl aged 2 to 10 with multiple sclerosis.

This rearrangement joins TRBV7-9 to TRBJ2-7, with D possibly matching TRBD2 (5 bases). The closer fit of TRBJ2-4 to the DNA end suggests the J call may be wrong. Germline CDR1 SEHNR, CDR2 FQNEAQ (reference sequence). The CDR3 sequence is 13 residues long. The CDR3: CASSFQEDSIQYF. CDR3 coding DNA: TGTGCCAGCAGCTTCCAGGAGGATTCCATTCAGTACTTC.

J is TRBJ2-1 and V is TRBV9, with 9 positions matching TRBD1. The CDR3 spans 15 residues. The germline gives CDR1 SGDLS, CDR2 YYNGEE. Germline trimming cut 4 bases from V and 6 bases from J; bases unmatched to any gene: 8. CDR3 DNA sequence: TGTGCCAGCAGCATGACAGGGGGAGGCGGCAATGAGCAGTTCTTC. It yields the protein CASSMTGGGGNEQFF.

At least ten counts were recorded for this clonotype. V is TRBV5-5 and J is TRBJ2-7; D unclear. Per germline, CDR1 SGHKS and CDR2 YYEKEE (reference sequence). V lost 0 bases and J 0 bases, leaving 4 bases between the germline ends. The CDR3 runs 13 residues. CDR3 protein: CASSLDNSYEQYF. The DNA of the CDR3 is TGTGCCAGCAGCTTGGACAACTCCTACGAGCAGTACTTC. The whole variable domain, remainder taken from reference TRBV5-5 and TRBJ2-7, is DAGVTQSPTHLIKTRGQQVTLRCSPISGHKSVSWYQQVLGQGPQFIFQYYEKEERGRGNFPDRFSARQFPNYSSELNVNALLLGDSALYLCASSLDNSYEQYFGPGTRLTVT.

The gene calls are TRBV12-3 or TRBV12-4 and TRBJ2-5, with TRBD2 identical over 16 bases. J was trimmed by 0 bases and V by 6 bases; bases with no gene match: 7. This CDR3 comprises 18 residues. The CDR3 coding sequence is TGTGCCAGCAGCCCGGGACTAGCGGGGGGGCCAGACCAAGAGACCCAGTACTTC. Amino acids: CASSPGLAGGPDQETQYF.

This clonotype was detected a few times. CDR3 sequence: CAISGGPTTNEKLFF. The CDR3 bases are TGTGCCATCAGTGGAGGGCCCACTACTAATGAAAAACTGTTTTTT. The rearrangement links TRBV10-3 to TRBJ1-4; the D is unclear. This CDR3 region has 15 residues. Germline CDR1 ENHRY, CDR2 SYGVKD. V gave up 4 bases and J gave up 2 bases, with 11 bases separating them.

This clonotype was recorded once. The chain carries TRBV7-8 and TRBJ1-1, with 10 positions matching TRBD1. CDR3 size: 17 residues. J was trimmed by 5 bases and V by 1 base; bases with no gene match: 10. Germline CDR1 and CDR2: SGHVS and FQNEAQ. CDR3 protein: CASSLVIWGQGRTEAFF. CDR3 bases: TGTGCCAGCAGCTTAGTTATCTGGGGACAGGGGAGGACTGAAGCTTTCTTT.

The rearrangement links TRBV12-3 or TRBV12-4 to TRBJ2-5; D is possibly TRBD1 (5 bases). The V end lost 6 bases, the J end lost 11 bases, and 19 bases lay between the germline ends. The CDR3 spans 13 residues. CDR3 nucleotide sequence: TGTGCCAGCAGGCCCACAGGAAACTACAAGCAGTACTTC. This translates into CASRPTGNYKQYF.

The V call is TRBV5-1, the J call TRBJ1-4; possibly TRBD1 for D (5 bases). This CDR3 is built from 14 residues. Trimming pared 1 base from V and 5 bases from J, leaving 9 bases between. CDR1 is SGHRS, CDR2 YFSETQ, per germline. The CDR3 loop reads CASSLQGQNEKLFF. CDR3 nucleotides: TGCGCCAGCAGCTTGCAGGGCCAGAATGAAAAACTGTTTTTT.

This clonotype showed up just once. V gene TRBV10-3 combines with J gene TRBJ1-5, with D perhaps matching TRBD1 (5 bases). Germline CDR1 ENHRY, CDR2 SYGVKD. V lost 8 bases and J lost 5, with 16 bases in between. The CDR3 length is 14 residues. DNA of the CDR3: TGTGCCATCGGGGGGGATGAGGTATATCAGCCCCAGCATTTT. Translating gives CAIGGDEVYQPQHF.

This clonotype turned up a few times. The gene calls are TRBV20-1 and TRBJ1-2, with D perhaps matching TRBD1 (5 bases). Germline loops: CDR1 DFQATT, CDR2 SNEGSKA (reference sequence). The CDR3 covers 14 residues. Trimming removed 2 bases at V and 1 base at J, with 11 bases between. This CDR3 reads CSARMGQINYGYTF. In DNA form, the CDR3 reads TGCAGTGCTAGAATGGGGCAAATTAACTATGGCTACACCTTC.

The chain carries TRBV7-2 and TRBJ2-6, with D tentatively TRBD2 (6 bases). Trimming left V 0 bases short and J 0 bases short, with 9 bases between. Germline V gene sequence: CDR1 SGHTA, CDR2 FQGNSA. CDR3 size: 17 residues. CDR3 DNA: TGTGCCAGCAGCTTAGCGTCCGGGGGCTCTGGGGCCAACGTCCTGACTTTC. Translating gives CASSLASGGSGANVLTF.

The V call is TRBV4-1, the J call TRBJ2-1; 7 positions match TRBD2. In germline, CDR1 is MGHRA, CDR2 YSYEKL. The CDR3 is 19 residues long. With V trimmed by 6 bases and J by 0 bases, 17 bases remained unmatched. The DNA for the CDR3 is TGCGCCAGCAGTCCAAACCTACTAGCGAGGTCATCCTCCTACAATGAGCAGTTCTTC. It is translated as CASSPNLLARSSSYNEQFF.

This clonotype was observed a few times. The chain has TRBV9 and TRBJ1-2; a weak D match, TRBD1 (6 bases). Trimming took 0 bases from V and 7 from J, leaving 10 bases between them. Germline-derived CDR1 and CDR2 are SGDLS and YYNGEE. The CDR3 is 13 amino acids. This CDR3 is CASSVVGASGYTF. CDR3 sequence (DNA): TGTGCCAGCAGCGTAGTGGGGGCCAGTGGCTACACCTTC. The whole variable domain, filled in from reference TRBV9 and TRBJ1-2, reads DSGVTQTPKHLITATGQRVTLRCSPRSGDLSVYWYQQSLDQGLQFLIQYYNGEERAKGNILERFSAQQFPDLHSELNLSSLELGDSALYFCASSVVGASGYTFGSGTRLTVV.

This rearrangement joins TRBV7-8 to TRBJ2-7; 8 bases align to TRBD2. After removal of 5 bases from V and 3 bases from J, the junction contained 9 bases not matched to a gene. The CDR3 length is 15 residues. CDR1 is SGHVS and CDR2 is FQNEAQ in the germline V gene. CDR3 in amino acids: CASSATTSANYEQYF. The CDR3 nucleotides read TGTGCCAGCAGCGCTACGACTAGCGCCAACTACGAGCAGTACTTC.

The chain joins TRBV29-1 to TRBJ1-2, with D possibly matching TRBD1 (6 bases). Germline V gene sequence: CDR1 SQVTM, CDR2 ANQGSEA. The CDR3 has 15 residues. The V gene lost 0 bases and the J gene lost 3 bases, with 14 bases spanning the gap. CDR3: CSVEDRWGQDYGYTF. CDR3 nucleotides: TGCAGCGTTGAAGATAGGTGGGGGCAGGACTATGGCTACACCTTC.

This clonotype was seen a few times. The J gene is TRBJ2-5, the V gene TRBV5-1, with D possibly TRBD1 on 5 matching bases. Trimming removed 0 bases from V and 7 bases from J, with 13 bases in between. Germline lookup yields CDR1 SGHRS and CDR2 YFSETQ. CDR3 size: 14 residues. CDR3 DNA sequence: TGCGCCAGCAGCTTGGTGACAGACCCTGGGACCCAGTACTTC. It translates to CASSLVTDPGTQYF.

The chain is built from TRBV21-1 and TRBJ1-5. TRBV21-1 is a listed pseudogene. There are 15 residues in the CDR3. CDR3 sequence reads: CASSKGRNSNQPQHF. The CDR3 DNA follows: TGTGCCAGCAGCAAAGGGAGGAATAGCAATCAGCCCCAGCATTTT.

This clonotype was counted once. The rearrangement uses TRBV6-1 and TRBJ1-2; TRBD1 matches 8 bases. From germline, CDR1 is MNHNS and CDR2 SASEGT. The CDR3 has 15 amino acids. The J segment lost 4 bases and the V segment lost 6 bases, leaving 10 bases of the junction unmatched. Here the CDR3 DNA reads TGTGCCAGCAGAGGCTTAGGACAGGGATCCTATGGCTACACCTTC. As protein: CASRGLGQGSYGYTF.

The chain combines TRBV29-1 with TRBJ2-1; the D gene could be TRBD1 or TRBD2 (6 bases each). Per germline, CDR1 SQVTM and CDR2 ANQGSEA. This CDR3 contains 11 residues. Trimming cost V 4 bases and J 8 bases, with 9 bases left between them. CDR3 residues: CSVVGGDEQFF. The CDR3 nucleotides are TGCAGCGTTGTCGGGGGCGATGAGCAGTTCTTC.

The chain links TRBV5-1 to TRBJ2-1; 8 bases map to TRBD1. The CDR3 is made up of 12 amino acids. V trimming: 2 bases; J trimming: 14 bases; junction bases outside the gene matches: 6. Germline lookup yields CDR1 SGHRS and CDR2 YFSETQ. The CDR3, as DNA: TGCGCCAGCAGCTTAGGACAGGGTGATAAGTTCTTC. Translated, it gives CASSLGQGDKFF. Filled out from reference TRBV5-1 and TRBJ2-1, the complete variable domain reads KAGVTQTPRYLIKTRGQQVTLSCSPISGHRSVSWYQQTPGQGLQFLFEYFSETQRNKGNFPGRFSGRQFSNSRSEMNVSTLELGDSALYLCASSLGQGDKFFGPGTRLTVL.

The chain carries TRBV4-1 and TRBJ1-2; the D gene is possibly TRBD1 (6 bases). This CDR3 comprises 14 residues. V gave up 8 bases and J gave up 2 bases, with 15 bases separating them. From germline, CDR1 is MGHRA and CDR2 YSYEKL. CDR3 protein: CASSQGFGNYGYTF. DNA for the CDR3: TGCGCCAGCTCTCAGGGGTTCGGAAACTATGGCTACACCTTC.

The chain combines TRBV7-2 with TRBJ2-7; D is perhaps TRBD1 (6 bases). V lost 3 bases to trimming and J lost 4 bases, with 13 bases between them. CDR1 is SGHTA, CDR2 FQGNSA, per germline. The CDR3 runs to 14 residues. CDR3 DNA: TGTGCCAGCAGCTTGGGGACACAGGGATACGAGCAGTACTTC. Translation gives CASSLGTQGYEQYF.

V usage is TRBV2 and J usage is TRBJ2-1; D is perhaps TRBD1 (5 bases). Germline CDR1 and CDR2: SNHLY and FYNNEI. The CDR3 covers 14 residues. V lost 7 bases to trimming and J lost 4 bases, with 14 bases between them. The CDR3 DNA is TGTGCCAGCAATGCCCGCGCAGGGTACAATGAGCAGTTCTTC. It codes for CASNARAGYNEQFF.

V is TRBV15 and J is TRBJ1-1; a weak D match, TRBD1 (5 bases). Trimming removed 0 bases from V and 11 bases from J, with 13 bases in between. Germline loops: CDR1 LNHNV, CDR2 YYDKDF (reference sequence). CDR3 length: 13 amino acids. CDR3 amino acids: CATSRDRARVAFF. The CDR3 nucleotides read TGTGCCACCAGCAGAGATCGGGCCAGGGTGGCTTTCTTT.

V is TRBV5-1 and J is TRBJ2-5, with 13 bases matching TRBD2. Germline V lookup: CDR1 SGHRS, CDR2 YFSETQ. The trim removed 2 bases at V and 5 bases at J, leaving 6 bases unmatched. The length of the CDR3 is 16 residues. The chain's CDR3 is CASSLGLAGVSETQYF. As DNA, the CDR3 is TGCGCCAGCAGCTTAGGACTAGCGGGGGTCTCGGAGACCCAGTACTTC.